These 11 T cell receptor beta chains came from one sample sequenced in a study of blood T cell repertoires in COVID-19. The repertoire was sequenced with immunoSEQ multiplex PCR; TCRdb's copy has only in-frame clones and lacks some. The sample lists around 43,000 clones, about 85% occurring once. Sequenced material: peripheral blood. The receptors here all came from a woman at least 80 years old with acute or convalescent COVID-19.

This rearrangement joins TRBV9 to TRBJ2-7; 14 bases are shared with TRBD2. V shed 4 bases and J 6 bases; nucleotides not matched to a gene: 12. Germline CDR1 is SGDLS and CDR2 is YYNGEE. The CDR3 is made up of 17 amino acids. DNA for the CDR3: TGTGCCAGCAGCCCGGGACTAGCGGGAGCCTTCATATCCGAGCAGTACTTC. Translated: CASSPGLAGAFISEQYF. The full variable domain, with the rest looked up from reference TRBV9 and TRBJ2-7, is DSGVTQTPKHLITATGQRVTLRCSPRSGDLSVYWYQQSLDQGLQFLIQYYNGEERAKGNILERFSAQQFPDLHSELNLSSLELGDSALYFCASSPGLAGAFISEQYFGPGTRLTVT.

The rearrangement uses TRBV19 and TRBJ2-7; 9 bases are a match to TRBD1. CDR1 LNHDA and CDR2 SQIVND come from the germline V gene (reference sequence). The CDR3 is made up of 13 amino acids. Germline trimming cut 6 bases from V and 5 bases from J; bases unmatched to any gene: 5. CDR3 nucleotide sequence: TGTGCCAGTAGCGGACAGGGGTTCAACGAGCAGTACTTC. Translation: CASSGQGFNEQYF. Supplemented by reference TRBV19 and TRBJ2-7, the full variable domain reads DGGITQSPKYLFRKEGQNVTLSCEQNLNHDAMYWYRQDPGQGLRLIYYSQIVNDFQKGDIAEGYSVSREKKESFPLTVTSAQKNPTAFYLCASSGQGFNEQYFGPGTRLTVT.

The CDR3 DNA follows: TGTGCCTGGAACTTAAAGGGCGGGAATCAGCCCCAGCATTTT. Protein sequence: CAWNLKGGNQPQHF. The V gene is TRBV30, the J gene TRBJ1-5; D gene ambiguous. The CDR3 length is 14 residues. Germline V CDR1 and CDR2: GTSNPN, SVGIG (reference sequence). The ends were cut back, 4 bases at V and 4 bases at J, with 14 bases in the middle.

The chain carries TRBV4-1 and TRBJ1-4, with D possibly TRBD1 on 5 matching bases. V lost 4 bases, J lost 8 bases, and 17 bases lay in between. CDR1 MGHRA and CDR2 YSYEKL come from the germline V gene. This CDR3 has 15 amino acids. This chain's CDR3 is CASSPQGNVGEKLFF. The DNA of the CDR3 is TGCGCCAGCAGCCCCCAGGGAAACGTTGGGGAAAAACTGTTTTTT.

This chain joins TRBV2 and TRBJ2-5, with unresolved D. The CDR3 is 15 residues long. Germline CDR1 is SNHLY and CDR2 is FYNNEI. V shed 6 bases and J shed 5 bases, with 19 bases lying between them. The CDR3 loop reads CASRAPRGAGETQYF. Here the CDR3 DNA reads TGTGCCAGCAGGGCACCCCGAGGAGCCGGGGAGACCCAGTACTTC.

The chain has TRBV20-1 and TRBJ1-5, with a weak D call TRBD1 (6 bases). The CDR3 spans 15 residues. Germline CDR1 and CDR2: DFQATT and SNEGSKA (reference sequence). V was clipped by 3 bases and J by 10 bases, with 22 bases between them. The DNA for the CDR3 is TGCAGTGCTAGTTCCGGACAGAGTCAATCAGGACCCCAGCATTTT. Translating it yields CSASSGQSQSGPQHF.

The V call is TRBV6-1, the J call TRBJ1-2; 7 nucleotides align to TRBD1. This CDR3 comprises 16 residues. Germline loops: CDR1 MNHNS, CDR2 SASEGT. V dropped 4 bases and J dropped 4; count of bases not matched to a gene: 12. This chain's CDR3 is CASSASDRAFIYGYTF. The CDR3 DNA reads TGTGCCAGCAGTGCCAGTGACAGGGCCTTCATCTATGGCTACACCTTC.

J is TRBJ1-1 and V is TRBV5-1, with TRBD1 identical over 9 bases. The junction had 6 bases not matched to a gene; V was cut back by 0 bases and J by 6 bases. Germline CDR1 SGHRS, CDR2 YFSETQ. The CDR3 is made up of 15 amino acids. The DNA for the CDR3 is TGCGCCAGCAGCTTGGCAGAGAGACAGGGGGCTGAAGCTTTCTTT. The encoded protein is CASSLAERQGAEAFF.

The chain recombines TRBV5-4 with TRBJ1-1, with 12 positions matching TRBD1. The length of the CDR3 is 17 residues. CDR1 is SGHNT, CDR2 YYREEE, per germline (reference sequence). Trimming took 0 bases from V and 0 from J; bases not matched to a gene: 3. CDR3 in DNA: TGTGCCAGCAGCTTGGGCGGGACAGGGGGCTTGAACACTGAAGCTTTCTTT. Translating gives CASSLGGTGGLNTEAFF.

The rearrangement uses TRBV9 and TRBJ1-6; TRBD1 might be the D (5 bases). The CDR3 has 15 amino acids. CDR1 is SGDLS, CDR2 YYNGEE, per germline. The V end lost 4 bases, the J end lost 7 bases, and 15 bases lay between the germline ends. CDR3 sequence: CASSFRGGENSPLHF. CDR3 DNA: TGTGCCAGCAGCTTCCGGGGGGGGGAGAATTCACCCCTCCACTTT.

The V and J genes are TRBV4-2 and TRBJ2-3; D not certain. The CDR3 covers 14 residues. The germline V gene has CDR1 LGHNA and CDR2 YNFKEQ. Between the trimmed V and J ends, which lost 1 base and 0 bases, there was a span of 5 bases. In DNA form, the CDR3 reads TGTGCCAGCAGCCAAGTGCGGAGCACAGATACGCAGTATTTT. Amino acid sequence: CASSQVRSTDTQYF.